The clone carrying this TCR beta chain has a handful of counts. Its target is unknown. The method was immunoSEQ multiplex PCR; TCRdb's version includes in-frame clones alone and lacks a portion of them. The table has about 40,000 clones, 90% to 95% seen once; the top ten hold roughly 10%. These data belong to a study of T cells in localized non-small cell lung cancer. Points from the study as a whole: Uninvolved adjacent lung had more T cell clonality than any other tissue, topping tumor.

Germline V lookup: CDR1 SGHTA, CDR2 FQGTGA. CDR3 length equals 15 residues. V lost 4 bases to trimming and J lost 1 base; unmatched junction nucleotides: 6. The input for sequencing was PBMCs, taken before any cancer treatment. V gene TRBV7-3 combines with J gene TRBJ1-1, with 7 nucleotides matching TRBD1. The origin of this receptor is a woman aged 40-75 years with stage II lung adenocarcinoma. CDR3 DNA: TGTGCCAGCAGCTCGATTACAGGGGCGAACACTGAAGCTTTCTTT. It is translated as CASSSITGANTEAFF.